Here is one T cell receptor beta chain with its context. As yet, its antigen is unknown. Generated by immunoSEQ multiplex PCR, the TCRdb table keeps only in-frame clones and is missing some. Of about 130,000 clones listed, about 91% are singletons. This CDR3 has 16 amino acids. The V gene's germline CDR1 is MGHRA and CDR2 YSYEKL. The V and J ends lost 3 bases and 2 bases, in that order; junction bases with no gene match: 4. These data come from a study of T cell responses to AZD1222 COVID-19 vaccine. Study-wide findings and caveats: Mostly white British, mostly female donors; authors suggested clonal diversity may be underestimated. Following two doses of AZD1222, Spike-specific TCR breadth and depth rose. Repertoire collection took place solely once the T cell response had peaked.

The sequence was collected from an adult in good health. The V call is TRBV4-1, the J call TRBJ2-7; 13 positions match TRBD2. The material sequenced was peripheral blood, taken on day 0 of AZD1222 vaccination. Here the CDR3 reads CASSQLLAGGPYEQYF. As DNA, the CDR3 is TGCGCCAGCAGCCAGCTACTAGCGGGAGGGCCCTACGAGCAGTACTTC.